These T cell receptor beta chains were read from a single sample in a study of blood T cell repertoires in COVID-19. Data came from immunoSEQ multiplex PCR; TCRdb stores just in-frame clones and leaves some out. This sample carries around 150,000 clones, 85% of them seen once, and the ten largest clones take roughly 3%. The source material was peripheral blood. These receptors originate from a human donor with acute or convalescent COVID-19. The donor label of this sample is uncertain. Both conserved end residues are part of each CDR3. Fields, in order: clone size, D gene, V gene, J gene, CDR3 DNA, CDR3 protein. The D gene is left open where the match is weak. Clone size is stated in some rows and not others, as once, few, many or a class when expanded.

-,TRBD1,TRBV6-2/TRBV6-3,TRBJ1-1,TGTGCCAGCAGTCGGACAGGGGGTGGGAACACTGAAGCTTTCTTT,CASSRTGGGNTEAFF
-,-,TRBV30,TRBJ1-1,TGTGCCTGGGACAGGTCCCGGAACACTGAAGCTTTCTTT,CAWDRSRNTEAFF
-,-,TRBV7-2,TRBJ1-1,TGTGCCAGCAGCTTAGCCCACTTTGCGGGGGGCGTAAGAGGTGCTTTCTTT,CASSLAHFAGGVRGAFF
-,-,TRBV19,TRBJ1-2,TGTGCCAGTAGTATCCCGACAGGTGGCTACACCTTC,CASSIPTGGYTF
-,-,TRBV10-3,TRBJ1-6,TGTGCCATCAGTGCGGACAATTATAATTCACCCCTCCACTTT,CAISADNYNSPLHF
-,-,TRBV7-9,TRBJ2-2,TGTGCCAGCAGGACCGTACAGGGAATTCGGAACACCGGGGAGCTGTTTTTT,CASRTVQGIRNTGELFF
-,-,TRBV6-5,TRBJ1-6,TGTGCCAGCAGTTACTCGCCAGATAATTCACCCCTCCACTTT,CASSYSPDNSPLHF
-,-,TRBV30,TRBJ2-3,TGTGCCTGGAAGGGACACCTCTCTGTCACAGATACGCAGTATTTT,CAWKGHLSVTDTQYF
once,TRBD2,TRBV6-4,TRBJ2-3,TGTGCCAGCAGTGAGTCTAGCGGGGTCACAGATACGCAGTATTTT,CASSESSGVTDTQYF
-,-,TRBV7-2,TRBJ1-2,TGTGCCAGCAGCTTAGTTAGGGGCGGCTATGGCTACACCTTC,CASSLVRGGYGYTF
once,-,TRBV6-5,TRBJ1-1,TGTGCCAGCATGGCCGGGATAGGTACTGAAGCTTTCTTT,CASMAGIGTEAFF
once,-,TRBV5-1,TRBJ1-1,TGCGCCAGCAGCTCATATTCCCAGCAGGGCACTGAAGCTTTCTTT,CASSSYSQQGTEAFF
-,-,TRBV18,TRBJ1-2,TGTGCCAGCTCACCGGAGTTGGACATCTATGGCTACACCTTC,CASSPELDIYGYTF
-,TRBD1,TRBV27,TRBJ1-2,TGTGCCAGCAGTTTCACGCAGGGGGCCAACTATGGCTACACCTTC,CASSFTQGANYGYTF
-,-,TRBV7-2,TRBJ1-2,TGTGCCAGCAGCTTATATCGGGTCTCCCTCGAGGACTATGGCTACACCTTC,CASSLYRVSLEDYGYTF
few,TRBD1,TRBV7-2,TRBJ1-1,TGTGCCAGCAGCTTCCGACAGGGGGGAGGTACTGAAGCTTTCTTT,CASSFRQGGGTEAFF
-,TRBD2,TRBV19,TRBJ2-3,TGTGCCAGTAGGTTGACTGATAGCGGGGGGACAGATACGCAGTATTTT,CASRLTDSGGTDTQYF
-,-,TRBV18,TRBJ2-1,TGTGCCAGCGCTCGACAGCCGGTAACCAACAATGAGCAGTTCTTC,CASARQPVTNNEQFF
-,-,TRBV6-1,TRBJ2-7,TGTGCCAGCAGTGAAAAGGGGGAGCTTCGGGAGCAGTACTTC,CASSEKGELREQYF
-,-,TRBV5-1,TRBJ1-1,TGCGCCAGCAGCGGACACAGGAACACTGAAGCTTTCTTT,CASSGHRNTEAFF
-,-,TRBV5-1,TRBJ2-7,TGCGCCAGCAGCTTGGGGGGCCAAGTTTCTTCCTACGAGCAGTACTTC,CASSLGGQVSSYEQYF
-,-,TRBV7-2,TRBJ2-2,TGTGCCAGCAGCTTAGTAGGTAGCGGGAACACCGGGGAGCTGTTTTTT,CASSLVGSGNTGELFF
once,-,TRBV7-7,TRBJ1-4,TGTGCCAGCAGCCCAAGCGGGGGGACTAATGAAAAACTGTTTTTT,CASSPSGGTNEKLFF
-,TRBD2,TRBV6-1,TRBJ2-5,TGTGCCAGCAGTGAAAATGCGGGGGGAATGGAGACCCAGTACTTC,CASSENAGGMETQYF
-,-,TRBV4-1,TRBJ2-1,TGCGCCAGCAGCCAAGGTCCCCAGGATTACAATGAGCAGTTCTTC,CASSQGPQDYNEQFF
-,TRBD1,TRBV18,TRBJ2-7,TGTGCCAGCTCACCACGAACGAATAATCAGGGGGACGAGCAGTACTTC,CASSPRTNNQGDEQYF
-,TRBD1,TRBV11-2,TRBJ2-7,TGTGCCAGCAGCCAAGGGGGCAGGTACGAGCAGTACTTC,CASSQGGRYEQYF
-,TRBD2,TRBV27,TRBJ2-5,TGTGCCAGCAGTTTCGGGGGGGCGGGAAAGACCCAGTACTTC,CASSFGGAGKTQYF
-,-,TRBV27,TRBJ2-1,TGTGCCAGCAGTTCAAAAAATGAGCAGTTCTTC,CASSSKNEQFF
-,TRBD1,TRBV7-9,TRBJ2-1,TGTGCCAGCAGCTCGACTTCCGGGACAGTACTCTACAATGAGCAGTTCTTC,CASSSTSGTVLYNEQFF
-,-,TRBV6-1,TRBJ1-5,TGTGCCAGCAGTGAAGTTCCTCGCGATCAGCCCCAGCATTTT,CASSEVPRDQPQHF
-,TRBD1,TRBV2,TRBJ1-2,TGTGCCAGCAGAGCGGACAGGGGTGGGGGCTACACCTTC,CASRADRGGGYTF
-,-,TRBV30,TRBJ2-3,TGTGCCTGGACCGTCACAGATACGCAGTATTTT,CAWTVTDTQYF
-,TRBD1,TRBV19,TRBJ1-3,TGTGCCACTAAGAGCCGGGACAGCAGAAACACCATATATTTT,CATKSRDSRNTIYF
-,-,TRBV3-1/TRBV3-2,TRBJ1-2,TGTGCCAGCAGCCAACAGGGGCCCCGGGGCTACACCTTC,CASSQQGPRGYTF
-,TRBD2,TRBV2,TRBJ2-1,TGTGCCAGCAGGGGGACTAGCGGCAACAATGAGCAGTTCTTC,CASRGTSGNNEQFF
-,TRBD1,TRBV27,TRBJ1-1,TGTGCCAGCAGTTTATTGACAGGGAGGTCGTACACTGAAGCTTTCTTT,CASSLLTGRSYTEAFF
-,-,TRBV6-5,TRBJ1-1,TGTGCCAGCCGCAGGGAAACTGAAGCTTTCTTT,CASRRETEAFF
-,TRBD2,TRBV10-2,TRBJ2-5,TGCGCCAGCACTGGGGGGGTGGGGCGTAGTCAGACCCAGTACTTC,CASTGGVGRSQTQYF
-,-,TRBV20-1,TRBJ1-2,TGCAGTGCTATCACAATGGACAGAGACCACTTC,CSAITMDRDHF
-,TRBD2,TRBV5-1,TRBJ2-1,TGCGCCAGCAGCTTGGTGGCTAGCGGCAACAATGAGCAGTTCTTC,CASSLVASGNNEQFF
-,TRBD1,TRBV3-1/TRBV3-2,TRBJ1-1,TGTGCCAGCAGCTGGGACAGGAACACTGAAGCTTTCTTT,CASSWDRNTEAFF
-,TRBD2,TRBV7-2,TRBJ2-5,TGTGCCAGCAGCTCCCAACCCGGGAGGTTGACCCAAGAGACCCAGTACTTC,CASSSQPGRLTQETQYF
once,TRBD1,TRBV5-1,TRBJ1-2,TGCGCCAGCAGCCCGGGACAGGCCCGGGACTATGGCTACACCTTC,CASSPGQARDYGYTF
-,TRBD1,TRBV9,TRBJ1-6,TGTGCCAGCACCCTTGGGGACAGTGGTGTACCACCTTCACCCCTCCACTTT,CASTLGDSGVPPSPLHF
-,-,TRBV7-3,TRBJ1-1,TGTGCCAGCAGCAAACAGGGATGGGACACTGAAGCTTTCTTT,CASSKQGWDTEAFF
few,TRBD1,TRBV27,TRBJ1-2,TGTGCCAGCAGTTCCCTACAGGGGCTGTGGGCCACTAACTATGGCTACACCTTC,CASSSLQGLWATNYGYTF
-,TRBD1,TRBV18,TRBJ1-3,TGTGCCAGCTCACCCGGTTACAGGGGGCTCACTGGAAACACCATATATTTT,CASSPGYRGLTGNTIYF
-,-,TRBV3-1/TRBV3-2,TRBJ1-1,TGTGCCAGCAGCCAAGCGACAGGATCGATGAACACTGAAGCTTTCTTT,CASSQATGSMNTEAFF
-,TRBD2,TRBV6-5,TRBJ2-1,TGTGCCAGCCTGGCACTAGCGGGGGCTTACAATGAGCAGTTCTTC,CASLALAGAYNEQFF
-,TRBD1,TRBV6-5,TRBJ2-3,TGTGCCAGCAGTAGGGGACAGGGGGTTCGGGATACGCAGTATTTT,CASSRGQGVRDTQYF